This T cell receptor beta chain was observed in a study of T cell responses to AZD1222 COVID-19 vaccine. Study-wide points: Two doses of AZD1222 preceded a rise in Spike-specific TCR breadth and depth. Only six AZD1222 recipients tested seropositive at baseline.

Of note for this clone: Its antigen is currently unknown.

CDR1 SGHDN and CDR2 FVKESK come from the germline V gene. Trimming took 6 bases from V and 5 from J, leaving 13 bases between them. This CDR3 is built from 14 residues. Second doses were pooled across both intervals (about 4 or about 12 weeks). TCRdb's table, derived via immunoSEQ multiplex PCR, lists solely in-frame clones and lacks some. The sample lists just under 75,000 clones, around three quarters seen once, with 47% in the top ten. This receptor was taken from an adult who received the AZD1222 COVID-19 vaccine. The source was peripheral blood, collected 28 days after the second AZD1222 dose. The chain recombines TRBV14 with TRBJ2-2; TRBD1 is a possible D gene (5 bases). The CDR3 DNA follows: TGTGCCAGCAGGATGGCAGGGATGACCGGGGAGCTGTTTTTT. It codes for CASRMAGMTGELFF.